A single sample gave rise to the 27 T cell receptor beta chains below, sequenced in a study of beta chain features in type 1 diabetes. Expressed TCRB transcripts were sequenced, since all the RNA that had been isolated was reverse transcribed. Data came from immunoSEQ multiplex PCR; TCRdb stores just in-frame clones and leaves some out. The sample has about 140,000 clones; roughly 7.2% are singletons. Sequences were obtained from central memory CD4+ T cells from blood. The source is a woman aged 25 to 45 in good health.

This clone was seen a few times. This rearrangement joins TRBV30 to TRBJ1-1; no reliable D call. The germline V gene has CDR1 GTSNPN and CDR2 SVGIG (reference sequence). The CDR3 has 12 residues. Trimming shortened V by 2 bases and J by 6 bases, and 10 bases separated the two germline ends. CDR3 sequence (DNA): TGTGCCTGGAGTCCCGGGGTCGCTGAAGCTTTCTTT. It is translated as CAWSPGVAEAFF.

The V call is TRBV2, the J call TRBJ2-3, with D perhaps TRBD1 (6 bases). CDR3 length: 15 amino acids. V was shortened by 8 bases and J by 0 bases, with 15 bases between the two germline ends. Germline lookup yields CDR1 SNHLY and CDR2 FYNNEI. The CDR3 here is CASERRGTSTDTQYF. The CDR3 DNA reads as TGTGCCAGCGAACGCAGGGGTACTAGCACAGATACGCAGTATTTT.

V is TRBV11-3 and J is TRBJ2-1, with TRBD2 as a possible D gene (7 bases). Trimming took off 5 bases at V and 4 bases at J, with 15 bases between the two ends. CDR1 and CDR2 from the germline V gene are SGHNT and YENEEA. The CDR3 extends over 15 amino acids. The CDR3 loop is CASSVRGGGYNEQFF. CDR3 sequence (DNA): TGTGCCAGCAGCGTAAGAGGGGGAGGGTACAATGAGCAGTTCTTC.

In this sample, this clone turned up a few times. This sequence joins TRBV14 and TRBJ2-5; the D gene is possibly TRBD2 (5 bases). The V and J ends lost 0 bases and 4 bases respectively, with 9 bases between them. This CDR3 has 14 amino acids. Per germline, CDR1 SGHDN and CDR2 FVKESK. The DNA of the CDR3 is TGTGCCAGCAGCCAAGATTGGGCGGGAGAGACCCAGTACTTC. This encodes CASSQDWAGETQYF.

This clone was recorded at least ten times. The rearrangement uses TRBV6-6 and TRBJ1-1; 8 nucleotides agree with TRBD1. V was pared by 6 bases and J by 1 base, with 1 base of the junction left unmatched. Germline V CDR1 and CDR2: MNHNY, SVGAGI (reference sequence). The CDR3 loop spans 13 amino acids. The CDR3, as DNA: TGTGCCAGCAGACAGGGGGAGAACACTGAAGCTTTCTTT. It yields the protein CASRQGENTEAFF.

This clone was found many times. The chain couples TRBV18 to TRBJ2-2; 8 positions agree with TRBD1. The length of the CDR3 is 15 residues. Germline-derived CDR1 and CDR2 are KGHSH and LQKENI. V gave up 10 bases and J gave up 4 bases; unmatched junction bases: 11. The CDR3 DNA is TGTGCCACTACCAATGGACAGGGAGTCACCGGGGAGCTGTTTTTT. Protein: CATTNGQGVTGELFF. Variable domain in full (rest from reference TRBV18 and TRBJ2-2): NAGVMQNPRHLVRRRGQEARLRCSPMKGHSHVYWYRQLPEEGLKFMVYLQKENIIDESGMPKERFSAEFPKEGPSILRIQQVVRGDSAAYFCATTNGQGVTGELFFGEGSRLTVL.

This clone showed up just a few times. The CDR3 sequence is CASSYSGTSFEQFF. The CDR3, as DNA: TGTGCCAGCAGTTACTCCGGGACTAGCTTTGAGCAGTTCTTC. The rearrangement uses TRBV6-6 and TRBJ2-1; 9 positions match TRBD2. This CDR3 spans 14 amino acids. From germline, CDR1 is MNHNY and CDR2 SVGAGI (reference sequence). V shed 0 bases, J shed 9 bases, and the junction held 3 bases outside the gene matches.

At least ten counts were recorded for this clone. The chain couples TRBV19 to TRBJ2-1, with TRBD1 matching over 7 bases. Germline V gives CDR1 LNHDA, CDR2 SQIVND (reference sequence). V lost 5 bases, J lost 4 bases, and 11 bases stayed unmatched. The CDR3 is 16 residues long. The CDR3 is CASSPPGDSRYNEQFF. The CDR3 DNA reads TGTGCCAGTAGTCCACCCGGGGACAGCCGTTACAATGAGCAGTTCTTC.

The chain has TRBV7-3 and TRBJ2-2; 11 bases are a match to TRBD2. Germline V gives CDR1 SGHTA, CDR2 FQGTGA. The trim removed 5 bases at V and 1 base at J, leaving 0 bases unmatched. CDR3 length: 15 amino acids. For the CDR3, the DNA is TGTGCCAGCAGCCTAGCGGGAGGGAACACCGGGGAGCTGTTTTTT. It translates to CASSLAGGNTGELFF.

This clone was picked up a small number of times. This rearrangement joins TRBV11-2 to TRBJ2-5; TRBD2 agrees at 11 bases. The CDR3 is 16 residues long. The J segment lost 4 bases and the V segment lost 1 base, leaving 5 bases of the junction unmatched. Per the germline V gene, CDR1 is SGHAT and CDR2 is FQNNGV. The CDR3 region is CASSLGLAGGRETQYF. For the CDR3, the DNA is TGTGCCAGCAGCTTAGGTCTAGCGGGAGGCAGAGAGACCCAGTACTTC. Full variable domain (remainder filled in from reference TRBV11-2 and TRBJ2-5): EAGVAQSPRYKIIEKRQSVAFWCNPISGHATLYWYQQILGQGPKLLIQFQNNGVVDDSQLPKDRFSAERLKGVDSTLKIQPAKLEDSAVYLCASSLGLAGGRETQYFGPGTRLLVL.

J is TRBJ2-3 and V is TRBV14; tentatively, D is TRBD1 (6 bases). The CDR3 runs 16 residues. Germline V gene sequence: CDR1 SGHDN, CDR2 FVKESK. Trimming shortened V by 3 bases and J by 8 bases, and 21 bases separated the two germline ends. The CDR3 here is CASSHRRGAGVGTQYF. The CDR3 DNA sequence: TGTGCCAGCAGCCACCGCAGGGGAGCCGGGGTTGGTACGCAGTATTTT.

This clone appeared a few times. The V gene is TRBV18, the J gene TRBJ2-1; 11 bases agree with TRBD2. Germline-derived CDR1 and CDR2 are KGHSH and LQKENI. Unmatched junction bases numbered 5, after V lost 2 bases and J lost 8 bases. This CDR3 has 15 residues. Written as DNA, the CDR3 is TGTGCCAGCTCACCAACTAGCGGGAGTACCCATGAGCAGTTCTTC. Translating gives CASSPTSGSTHEQFF.

A few counts support this clone. CDR3 amino acids: CASRQGSSQPQHF. For the CDR3, the DNA is TGTGCCAGTCGACAGGGTAGTAGTCAGCCCCAGCATTTT. The chain recombines TRBV19 with TRBJ1-5; TRBD1 agrees at 7 bases. The CDR3 consists of 13 residues. V gave up 8 bases and J gave up 6 bases; unmatched junction bases: 7. Germline CDR1 is LNHDA and CDR2 is SQIVND (reference sequence).

This clone was seen ten or more times. The J gene is TRBJ2-5, the V gene TRBV7-2, with D uncertain. The germline gives CDR1 SGHTA, CDR2 FQGNSA. Trimming stripped 6 bases from V and 1 base from J, with 3 bases between. The CDR3 consists of 11 residues. The CDR3 DNA reads TGTGCCAGCAGTCGCCAAGAGACCCAGTACTTC. This gives the protein CASSRQETQYF.

This chain links TRBV7-2 with TRBJ1-2; possible D gene TRBD1, 6 bases. This CDR3 region has 16 residues. The V end lost 5 bases, the J end lost 0 bases, and 16 bases lay between the germline ends. Germline assignment: CDR1 SGHTA and CDR2 FQGNSA. CDR3 nucleotides: TGTGCCAGCAGCCACAGGGTCCCGGCCTCTAACTATGGCTACACCTTC. This translates into CASSHRVPASNYGYTF.

In this sample, this clone turned up many times. J is TRBJ2-3 and V is TRBV29-1; 7 bases line up with TRBD1. The germline V gene has CDR1 SQVTM and CDR2 ANQGSEA. The V segment lost 3 bases and the J segment 10 bases; nucleotides outside the gene matches: 7. This CDR3 contains 12 residues. The CDR3 here is CSVDLQGLAQYF. In nucleotides, the CDR3 is TGCAGCGTTGATCTACAGGGGCTTGCGCAGTATTTT.

This clone was detected a few times. The rearrangement joins TRBV9 to TRBJ1-4; perhaps TRBD1 as D (5 bases). This CDR3 spans 15 amino acids. The V and J ends lost 0 bases and 5 bases respectively, with 11 bases between them. Germline V lookup: CDR1 SGDLS, CDR2 YYNGEE. The chain's CDR3 is CASSVGGTGNEKLFF. CDR3 bases: TGTGCCAGCAGCGTAGGGGGCACTGGGAATGAAAAACTGTTTTTT.

The chain joins TRBV30 to TRBJ2-3, with TRBD1 matching over 9 bases. The V segment lost 2 bases and the J segment 4 bases; nucleotides outside the gene matches: 10. The CDR3 loop spans 16 amino acids. Germline-derived CDR1 and CDR2 are GTSNPN and SVGIG (reference sequence). CDR3 bases: TGTGCCTGGAGTCCCGGGACAGGGATGATTGCAGATACGCAGTATTTT. Its translation: CAWSPGTGMIADTQYF.

This clone was seen ten or more times. The sample contains more than one DNA sequence encoding this CDR3. The CDR3 DNA reads as TGCGCCAGCAGCTTACTAGCGGGAGGGCCCGGTGAGCAGTTCTTC. Amino acid sequence: CASSLLAGGPGEQFF. The V and J genes are TRBV5-1 and TRBJ2-1; 13 positions agree with TRBD2. This CDR3 has 15 residues. Losses at the gene ends were 2 bases for V and 9 bases for J; bases not matched to a gene: 5. Per the germline V gene, CDR1 is SGHRS and CDR2 is YFSETQ. The full variable domain, completed using reference TRBV5-1 and TRBJ2-1, is KAGVTQTPRYLIKTRGQQVTLSCSPISGHRSVSWYQQTPGQGLQFLFEYFSETQRNKGNFPGRFSGRQFSNSRSEMNVSTLELGDSALYLCASSLLAGGPGEQFFGPGTRLTVL.

CDR3 DNA: TGTGCCAGCAGTTTATTTGCGGGAGACACCTACAATGAGCAGTTCTTC. Translated, it gives CASSLFAGDTYNEQFF. The rearrangement links TRBV28 to TRBJ2-1; 7 bases fit TRBD2. Per germline, CDR1 MDHEN and CDR2 SYDVKM. J gave up 2 bases and V 1 base, and 5 bases lay outside the gene matches. This CDR3 region has 16 residues.

Comment on this clone: A junction end diverges from the germline sequence, so it may reflect a read error. The chain couples TRBV7-7 to TRBJ2-5; D not certain. Germline V gives CDR1 SSHAT, CDR2 FNYEAQ (reference sequence). The CDR3 loop spans 15 amino acids. The CDR3 DNA reads as TGTGCTAGCAGCTTAGTCCTCACACATCAAGAGACCCAGTACTTC. Its protein product is CASSLVLTHQETQYF. Full variable domain (rest looked up from reference TRBV7-7 and TRBJ2-5): GAGVSQSPRYKVTKRGQDVTLRCDPISSHATLYWYQQALGQGPEFLTYFNYEAQPDKSGLPSDRFSAERPEGSISTLTIQRTEQRDSAMYRCASSLVLTHQETQYFGPGTRLLVL.

This clone was found a few times. V and J are TRBV15 and TRBJ2-6; tentatively, D is TRBD1 (5 bases). The CDR3 loop spans 16 amino acids. The V gene lost 0 bases and the J gene lost 4 bases, with 10 bases spanning the gap. Per germline, CDR1 LNHNV and CDR2 YYDKDF (reference sequence). This CDR3 reads CATSRDRVTGANVLTF. The CDR3 DNA follows: TGTGCCACCAGCAGAGACAGGGTCACAGGGGCCAACGTCCTGACTTTC.

V and J are TRBV2 and TRBJ1-2, with 7 bases fitting TRBD1. Per germline, CDR1 SNHLY and CDR2 FYNNEI. This CDR3 comprises 12 residues. V trimming: 4 bases; J trimming: 8 bases; junction bases outside the gene matches: 4. CDR3 in DNA: TGTGCCAGCAGTGCACAGGGGAACGGCTACACCTTC. This encodes CASSAQGNGYTF.

This clone has more than one count but fewer than ten. The rearrangement joins TRBV18 to TRBJ1-2; 10 bases are shared with TRBD1. CDR1 KGHSH and CDR2 LQKENI come from the germline V gene. V dropped 0 bases and J dropped 7; count of bases not matched to a gene: 11. The CDR3 has 17 amino acids. The CDR3, as DNA: TGTGCCAGCTCACCACCGCGACAGGGGGCTTTGTTAAGTGGCTACACCTTC. Its protein product is CASSPPRQGALLSGYTF.

This clone has a handful of counts. V is TRBV7-8 and J is TRBJ2-1; 10 bases map to TRBD2. Germline V gene sequence: CDR1 SGHVS, CDR2 FQNEAQ. CDR3 size: 15 residues. The V gene end was trimmed by 6 bases and the J gene end by 0 bases; junction bases not matched to a gene: 2. The CDR3 sequence is CASRPSGSSYNEQFF. Here the CDR3 DNA reads TGTGCCAGCAGACCTAGCGGGAGCTCCTACAATGAGCAGTTCTTC.

This clone has more than one count but fewer than ten. J is TRBJ2-1 and V is TRBV9; 9 bases map to TRBD2. V was pared by 0 bases and J by 6 bases, with 7 bases of the junction left unmatched. Germline V gene sequence: CDR1 SGDLS, CDR2 YYNGEE. The CDR3 is made up of 16 amino acids. CDR3 protein: CASSVEGLASGNEQFF. CDR3 bases: TGTGCCAGCAGCGTAGAGGGACTAGCTTCGGGCAATGAGCAGTTCTTC. The variable domain in full, with the rest retrieved from reference TRBV9 and TRBJ2-1, is DSGVTQTPKHLITATGQRVTLRCSPRSGDLSVYWYQQSLDQGLQFLIQYYNGEERAKGNILERFSAQQFPDLHSELNLSSLELGDSALYFCASSVEGLASGNEQFFGPGTRLTVL.

This clone was seen repeatedly, ten times or more. The chain couples TRBV30 to TRBJ2-3, with a weak D call TRBD2 (6 bases). Germline V gene lookup returns CDR1 GTSNPN and CDR2 SVGIG (reference sequence). V shed 2 bases and J shed 5 bases, with 11 bases lying between them. The CDR3 covers 13 residues. The CDR3 sequence is CAWSRRERDTQYF. In nucleotides, the CDR3 is TGTGCCTGGAGTAGGAGGGAGCGAGATACGCAGTATTTT.